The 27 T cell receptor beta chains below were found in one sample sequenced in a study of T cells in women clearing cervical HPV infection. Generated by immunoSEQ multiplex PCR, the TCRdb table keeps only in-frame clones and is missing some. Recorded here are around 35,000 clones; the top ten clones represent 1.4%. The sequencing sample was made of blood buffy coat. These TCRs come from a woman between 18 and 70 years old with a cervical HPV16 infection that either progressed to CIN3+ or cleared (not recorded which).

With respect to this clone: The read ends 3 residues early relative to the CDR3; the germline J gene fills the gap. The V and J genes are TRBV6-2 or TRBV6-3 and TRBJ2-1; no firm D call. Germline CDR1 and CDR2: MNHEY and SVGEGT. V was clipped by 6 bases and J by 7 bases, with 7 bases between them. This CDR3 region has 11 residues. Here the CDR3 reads CASSLINEQFF. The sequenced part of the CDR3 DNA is TGTGCCAGCAGCCTTATAAATGAG.

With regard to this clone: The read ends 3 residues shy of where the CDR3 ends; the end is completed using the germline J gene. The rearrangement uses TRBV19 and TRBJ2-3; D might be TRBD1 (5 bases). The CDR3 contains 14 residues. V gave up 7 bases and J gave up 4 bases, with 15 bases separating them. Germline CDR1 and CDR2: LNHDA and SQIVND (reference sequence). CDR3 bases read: TGTGCCAGTACTAGGGGTAGCTCCGCAGATACG. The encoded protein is CASTRGSSADT. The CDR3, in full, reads CASTRGSSADTQYF. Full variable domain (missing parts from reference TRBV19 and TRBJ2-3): DGGITQSPKYLFRKEGQNVTLSCEQNLNHDAMYWYRQDPGQGLRLIYYSQIVNDFQKGDIAEGYSVSREKKESFPLTVTSAQKNPTAFYLCASTRGSSADTQYFGPGTRLTVL.

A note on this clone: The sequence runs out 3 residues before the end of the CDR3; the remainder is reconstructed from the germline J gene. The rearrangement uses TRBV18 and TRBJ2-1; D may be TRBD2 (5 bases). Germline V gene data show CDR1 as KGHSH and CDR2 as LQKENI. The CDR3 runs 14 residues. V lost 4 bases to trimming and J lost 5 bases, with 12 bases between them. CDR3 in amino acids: CASSLGLAHNEQFF. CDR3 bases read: TGTGCCAGCTCACTAGGGCTAGCCCACAATGAG.

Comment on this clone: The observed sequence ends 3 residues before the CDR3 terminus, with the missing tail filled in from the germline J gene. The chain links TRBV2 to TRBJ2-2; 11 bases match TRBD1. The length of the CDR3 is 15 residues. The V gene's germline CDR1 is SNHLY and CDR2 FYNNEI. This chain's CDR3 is CASIRDRGLTSPLFF. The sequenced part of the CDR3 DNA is TGTGCCAGCATCCGGGACAGGGGGTTAACTTCACCG.

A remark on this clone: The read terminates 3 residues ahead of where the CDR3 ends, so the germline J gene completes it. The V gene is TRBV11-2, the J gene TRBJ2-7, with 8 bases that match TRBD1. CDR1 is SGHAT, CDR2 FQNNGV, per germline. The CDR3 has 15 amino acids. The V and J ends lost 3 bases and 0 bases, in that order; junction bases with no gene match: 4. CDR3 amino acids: CASSFPGTGSYEQYF. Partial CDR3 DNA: TGTGCCAGCAGCTTCCCCGGGACAGGCTCCTACGAG.

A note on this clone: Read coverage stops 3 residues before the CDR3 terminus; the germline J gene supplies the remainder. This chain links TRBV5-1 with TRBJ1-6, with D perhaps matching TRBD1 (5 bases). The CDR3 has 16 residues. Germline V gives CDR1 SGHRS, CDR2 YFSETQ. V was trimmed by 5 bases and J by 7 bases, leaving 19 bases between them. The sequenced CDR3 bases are TGCGCCAGCAGAGGTTCGGGGGGGACGTCAAATTCACCC. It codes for CASRGSGGTSNSP. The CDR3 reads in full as CASRGSGGTSNSPLHF.

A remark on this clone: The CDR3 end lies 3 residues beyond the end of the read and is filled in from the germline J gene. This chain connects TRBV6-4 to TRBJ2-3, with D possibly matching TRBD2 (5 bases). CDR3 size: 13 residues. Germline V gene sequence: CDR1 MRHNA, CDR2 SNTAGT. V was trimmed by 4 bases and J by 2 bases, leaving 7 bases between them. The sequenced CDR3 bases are TGTGCCAGCAGTGCGGGGTACACAGATACG. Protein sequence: CASSAGYTDT. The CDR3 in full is CASSAGYTDTQYF.

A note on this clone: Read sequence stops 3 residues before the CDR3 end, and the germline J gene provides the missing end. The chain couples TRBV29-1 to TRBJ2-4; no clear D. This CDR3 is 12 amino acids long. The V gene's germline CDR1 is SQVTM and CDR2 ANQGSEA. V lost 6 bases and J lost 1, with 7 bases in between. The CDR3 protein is CSVGHAKNIQYF. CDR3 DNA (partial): TGCAGCGTAGGGCATGCCAAAAACATT. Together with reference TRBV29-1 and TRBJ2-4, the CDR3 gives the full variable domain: SAVISQKPSRDICQRGTSLTIQCQVDSQVTMMFWYRQQPGQSLTLIATANQGSEATYESGFVIDKFPISRPNLTFSTLTVSNMSPEDSSIYLCSVGHAKNIQYFGAGTRLSVL.

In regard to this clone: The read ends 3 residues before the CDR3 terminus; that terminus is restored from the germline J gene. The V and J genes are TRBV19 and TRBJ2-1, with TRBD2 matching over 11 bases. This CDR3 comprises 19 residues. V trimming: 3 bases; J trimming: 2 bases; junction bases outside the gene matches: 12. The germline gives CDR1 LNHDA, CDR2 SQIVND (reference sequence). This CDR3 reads CASSIQTSGTITTYNEQFF. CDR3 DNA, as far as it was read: TGTGCCAGTAGTATCCAGACTAGCGGGACAATTACCACCTACAATGAG.

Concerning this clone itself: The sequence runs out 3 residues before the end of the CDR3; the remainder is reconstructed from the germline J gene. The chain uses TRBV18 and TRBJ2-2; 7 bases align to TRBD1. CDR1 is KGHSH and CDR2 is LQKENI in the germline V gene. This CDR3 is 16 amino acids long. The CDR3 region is CASSPPGDRSNEKLFF. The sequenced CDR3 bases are TGTGCCAGCTCACCACCGGGGGACAGAAGTAATGAAAAG.

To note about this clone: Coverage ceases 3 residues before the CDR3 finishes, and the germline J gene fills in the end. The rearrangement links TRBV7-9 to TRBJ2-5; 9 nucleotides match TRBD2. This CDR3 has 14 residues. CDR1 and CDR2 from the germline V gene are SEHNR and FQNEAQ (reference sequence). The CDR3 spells CASSLASGGDTQYF. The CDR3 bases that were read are TGTGCCAGCAGCTTAGCTAGCGGGGGCGATACC. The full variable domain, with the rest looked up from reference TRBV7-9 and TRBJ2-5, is DTGVSQNPRHKITKRGQNVTFRCDPISEHNRLYWYRQTLGQGPEFLTYFQNEAQLEKSRLLSDRFSAERPKGSFSTLEIQRTEQGDSAMYLCASSLASGGDTQYFGPGTRLLVL.

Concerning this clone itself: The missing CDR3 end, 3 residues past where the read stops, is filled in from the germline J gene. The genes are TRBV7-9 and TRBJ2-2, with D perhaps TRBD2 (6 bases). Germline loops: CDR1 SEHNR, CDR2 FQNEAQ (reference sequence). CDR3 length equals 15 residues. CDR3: CASSPRGLTNEKLFF. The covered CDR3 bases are TGTGCCAGCAGCCCGCGGGGCCTAACTAATGAAAAG.

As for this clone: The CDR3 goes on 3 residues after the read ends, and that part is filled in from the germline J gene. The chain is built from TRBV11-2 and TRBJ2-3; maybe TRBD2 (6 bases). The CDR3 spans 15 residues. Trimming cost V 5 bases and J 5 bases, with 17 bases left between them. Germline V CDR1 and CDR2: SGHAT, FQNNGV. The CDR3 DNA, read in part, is TGTGCCAGCAGCCCCTGGCGCGGGGACCAAGATACG. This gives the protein CASSPWRGDQDT. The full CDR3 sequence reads CASSPWRGDQDTQYF.

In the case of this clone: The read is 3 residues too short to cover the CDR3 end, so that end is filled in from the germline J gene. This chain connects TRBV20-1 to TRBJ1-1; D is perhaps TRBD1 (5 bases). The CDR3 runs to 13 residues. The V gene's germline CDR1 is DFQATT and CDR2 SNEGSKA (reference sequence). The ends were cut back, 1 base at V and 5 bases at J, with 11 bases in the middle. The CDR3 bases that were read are TGCAGTGCTAGAGGCGGGGGTCGAACTGAA. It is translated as CSARGGGRTE. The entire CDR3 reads CSARGGGRTEAFF.

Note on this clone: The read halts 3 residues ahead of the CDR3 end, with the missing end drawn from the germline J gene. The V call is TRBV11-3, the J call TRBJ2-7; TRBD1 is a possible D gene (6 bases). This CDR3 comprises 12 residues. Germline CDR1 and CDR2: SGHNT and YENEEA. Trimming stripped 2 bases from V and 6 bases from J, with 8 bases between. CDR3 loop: CASSLLGGEQYF. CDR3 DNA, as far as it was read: TGTGCCAGCAGCTTACTAGGGGGCGAG.

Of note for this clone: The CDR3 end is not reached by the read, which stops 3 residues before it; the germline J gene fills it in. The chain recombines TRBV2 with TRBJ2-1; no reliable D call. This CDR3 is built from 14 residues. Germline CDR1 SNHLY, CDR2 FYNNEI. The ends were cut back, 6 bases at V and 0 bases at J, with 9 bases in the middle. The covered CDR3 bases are TGTGCCAGCAGCGACTCCAGCTCCTACAATGAG. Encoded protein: CASSDSSSYNE. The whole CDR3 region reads CASSDSSSYNEQFF.

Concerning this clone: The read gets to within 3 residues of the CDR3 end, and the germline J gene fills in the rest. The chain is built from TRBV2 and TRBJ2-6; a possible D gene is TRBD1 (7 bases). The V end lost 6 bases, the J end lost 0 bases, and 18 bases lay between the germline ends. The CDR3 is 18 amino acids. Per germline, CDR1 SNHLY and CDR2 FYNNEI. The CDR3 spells CASSRQGGFLSGANVLTF. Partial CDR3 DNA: TGTGCCAGCAGCCGACAGGGAGGCTTCCTCTCTGGGGCCAACGTC.

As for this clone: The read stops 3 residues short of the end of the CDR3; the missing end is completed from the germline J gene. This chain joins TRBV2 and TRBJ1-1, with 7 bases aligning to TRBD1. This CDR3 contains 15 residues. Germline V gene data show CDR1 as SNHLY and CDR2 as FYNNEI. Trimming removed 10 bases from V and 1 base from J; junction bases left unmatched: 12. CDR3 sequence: CATSPQGKGNTEAFF. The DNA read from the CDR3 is TGTGCCACTTCTCCACAGGGGAAAGGGAACACTGAA.

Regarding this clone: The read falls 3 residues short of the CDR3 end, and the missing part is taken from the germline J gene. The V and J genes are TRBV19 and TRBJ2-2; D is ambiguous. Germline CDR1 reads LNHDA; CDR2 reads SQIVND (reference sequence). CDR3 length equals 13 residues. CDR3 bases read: TGTGCCAGTAGTATAGGCGATGGTTCACCG. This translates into CASSIGDGSP. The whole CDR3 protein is CASSIGDGSPLFF.

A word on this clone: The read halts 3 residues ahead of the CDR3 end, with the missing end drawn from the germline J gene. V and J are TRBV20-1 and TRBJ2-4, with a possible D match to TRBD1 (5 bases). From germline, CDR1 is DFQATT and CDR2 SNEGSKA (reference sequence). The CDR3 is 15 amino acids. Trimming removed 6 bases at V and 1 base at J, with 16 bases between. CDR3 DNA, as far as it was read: TGCAGTGCCTCAACGGGCAGGGCGGCCAAAAACATT. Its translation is CSASTGRAAKNI. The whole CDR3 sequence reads CSASTGRAAKNIQYF.

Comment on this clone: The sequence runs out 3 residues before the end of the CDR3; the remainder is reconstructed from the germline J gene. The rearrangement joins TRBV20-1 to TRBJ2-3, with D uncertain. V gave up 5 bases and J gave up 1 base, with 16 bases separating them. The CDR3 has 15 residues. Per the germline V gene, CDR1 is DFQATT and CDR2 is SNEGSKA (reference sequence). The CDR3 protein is CSADPRVGGTDTQYF. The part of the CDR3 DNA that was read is TGCAGTGCTGATCCTCGGGTTGGTGGCACAGATACG.

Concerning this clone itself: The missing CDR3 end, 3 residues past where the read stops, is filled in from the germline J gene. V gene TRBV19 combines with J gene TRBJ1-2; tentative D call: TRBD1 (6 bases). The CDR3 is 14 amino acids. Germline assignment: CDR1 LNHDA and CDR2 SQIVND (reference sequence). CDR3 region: CASSLGQTPYDYTF. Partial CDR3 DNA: TGTGCCAGTAGCCTCGGACAGACCCCCTACGAC. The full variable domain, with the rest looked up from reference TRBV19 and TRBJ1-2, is DGGITQSPKYLFRKEGQNVTLSCEQNLNHDAMYWYRQDPGQGLRLIYYSQIVNDFQKGDIAEGYSVSREKKESFPLTVTSAQKNPTAFYLCASSLGQTPYDYTFGSGTRLTVV.

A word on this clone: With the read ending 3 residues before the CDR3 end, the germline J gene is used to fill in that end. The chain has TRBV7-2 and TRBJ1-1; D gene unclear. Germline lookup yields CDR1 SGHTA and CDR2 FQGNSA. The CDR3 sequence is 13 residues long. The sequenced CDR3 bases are TGTGCCAGCAGCTTAGACGCTAGCGGGAAA. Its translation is CASSLDASGK. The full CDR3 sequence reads CASSLDASGKAFF.

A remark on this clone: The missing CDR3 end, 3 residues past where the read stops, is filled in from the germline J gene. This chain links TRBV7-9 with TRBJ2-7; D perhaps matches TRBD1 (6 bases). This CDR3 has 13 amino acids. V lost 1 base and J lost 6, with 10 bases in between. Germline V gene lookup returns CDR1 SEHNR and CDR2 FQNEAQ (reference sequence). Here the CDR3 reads CASSLGRGGEQYF. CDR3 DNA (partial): TGTGCCAGCAGCTTAGGCAGGGGCGGCGAG.

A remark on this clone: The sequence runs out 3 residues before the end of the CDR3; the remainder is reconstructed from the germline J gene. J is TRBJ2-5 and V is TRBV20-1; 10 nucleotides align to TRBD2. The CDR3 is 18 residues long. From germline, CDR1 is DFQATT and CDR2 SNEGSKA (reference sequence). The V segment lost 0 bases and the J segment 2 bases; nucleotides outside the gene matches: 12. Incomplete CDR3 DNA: TGCAGTGCTAGAGATATGTCAACTAGCGGGGTTCGACAAGAGACC. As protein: CSARDMSTSGVRQET. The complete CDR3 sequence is CSARDMSTSGVRQETQYF.

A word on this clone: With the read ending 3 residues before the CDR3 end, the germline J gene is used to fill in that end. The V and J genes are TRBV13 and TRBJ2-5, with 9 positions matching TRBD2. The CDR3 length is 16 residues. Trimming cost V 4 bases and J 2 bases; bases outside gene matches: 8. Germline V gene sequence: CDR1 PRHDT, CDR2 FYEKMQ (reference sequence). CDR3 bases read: TGTGCCAGCAGCTCTGTAGCGGGGGAAATTCAAGAGACC. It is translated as CASSSVAGEIQET. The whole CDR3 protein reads CASSSVAGEIQETQYF.

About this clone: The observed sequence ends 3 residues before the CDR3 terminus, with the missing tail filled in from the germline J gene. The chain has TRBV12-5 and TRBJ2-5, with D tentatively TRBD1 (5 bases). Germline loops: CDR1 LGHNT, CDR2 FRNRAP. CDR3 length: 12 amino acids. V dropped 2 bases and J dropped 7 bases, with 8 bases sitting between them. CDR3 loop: CASGLIGVTQYF. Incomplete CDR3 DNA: TGTGCTAGTGGTTTGATAGGGGTGACC.